Each of the 4 T cell receptor beta chains below was sequenced from the same sample in a study of blood T cells in healthy people across ages. A sample-barcoded 5' primer and a J-beta primer mix were used in a second PCR of roughly 6 to 11 cycles. TCRdb used MiXCR to reprocess the 5' RACE reads, holding one entry per CDR3 protein. The sample records 630,000 or so distinct CDR3 sequences, about 30% being singletons. Sequencing was performed on blood. These receptors came from a woman at least 80 years old in good health.

Ten or more counts support this clonotype. The chain employs TRBV11-2 and TRBJ2-3; a weak D match, TRBD1 (5 bases). There are 16 residues in the CDR3. Trimming cost V 1 base and J 4 bases, with 15 bases left between them. Germline loops: CDR1 SGHAT, CDR2 FQNNGV. The CDR3 region is CASSLGSGRGADTQYF. CDR3 nucleotide sequence: TGTGCCAGCAGCTTAGGGTCCGGTAGGGGCGCAGATACGCAGTATTTT.

This clonotype was counted at least ten times. V gene TRBV6-5 combines with J gene TRBJ2-1; D ambiguous. Germline assignment: CDR1 MNHEY and CDR2 SVGAGI. Trimming removed 0 bases at V and 5 bases at J, with 8 bases between. This CDR3 comprises 14 residues. The CDR3 nucleotides read TGTGCCAGCAGTTACTCCACGTTTGACAATGAGCAGTTCTTC. Amino acids: CASSYSTFDNEQFF.

This clonotype was detected only a few times. J is TRBJ2-3 and V is TRBV20-1; D possibly corresponds to TRBD2 (5 bases). The CDR3 is 15 residues long. Trimming removed 5 bases from V and 0 bases from J, with 15 bases in between. The germline gives CDR1 DFQATT, CDR2 SNEGSKA (reference sequence). The CDR3 region has the DNA TGCAGTGCTGAGGGCGTGTCCCCTAGCACAGATACGCAGTATTTT. It specifies CSAEGVSPSTDTQYF.

This chain uses TRBV6-4 with TRBJ1-1; D is possibly TRBD1 (5 bases). V was shortened by 0 bases and J by 1 base, with 9 bases between the two germline ends. This CDR3 is built from 15 residues. CDR1 MRHNA and CDR2 SNTAGT come from the germline V gene. The CDR3 DNA sequence: TGTGCCAGCAGTGACTCAGCAGGGCCGAACACTGAAGCTTTCTTT. This encodes CASSDSAGPNTEAFF.